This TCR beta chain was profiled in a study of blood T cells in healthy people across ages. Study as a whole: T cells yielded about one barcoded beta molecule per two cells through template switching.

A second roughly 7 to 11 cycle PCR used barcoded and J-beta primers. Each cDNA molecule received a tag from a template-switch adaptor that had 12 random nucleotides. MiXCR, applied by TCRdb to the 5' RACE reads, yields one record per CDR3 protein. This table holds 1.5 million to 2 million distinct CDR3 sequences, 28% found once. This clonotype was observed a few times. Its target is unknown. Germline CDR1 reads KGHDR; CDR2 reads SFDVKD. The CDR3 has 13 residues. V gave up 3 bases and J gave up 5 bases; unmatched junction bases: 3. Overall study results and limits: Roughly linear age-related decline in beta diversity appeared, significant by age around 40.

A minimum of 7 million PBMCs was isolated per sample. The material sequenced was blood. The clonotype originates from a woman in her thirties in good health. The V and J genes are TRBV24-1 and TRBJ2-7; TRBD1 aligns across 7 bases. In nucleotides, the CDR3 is TGTGCCACCAGTGATCTGACAGGGAACGAGCAGTACTTC. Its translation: CATSDLTGNEQYF.